This TCR beta chain was profiled in a study of control samples from healthy donors and cancer patients. This table comes from immunoSEQ multiplex PCR, and its TCRdb copy is limited to in-frame clones, with some not included. Altogether 170,000 or so clones are present, 80% to 95% being singletons, with the ten largest covering more than 1.1%. The CDR3 contains 16 residues. From germline, CDR1 is SGHTA and CDR2 FQGNSA. J lost 4 bases, V lost 5 bases, and 6 bases had no gene match. The gene calls are TRBV7-2 and TRBJ2-3, with 13 nucleotides matching TRBD2. Sequenced material: blood. This receptor was obtained from a man between 18 and 29 years old in good health. The CDR3 here is CASSRTSGGYADTQYF. DNA for the CDR3: TGTGCCAGCAGCCGGACTAGCGGGGGATACGCAGATACGCAGTATTTT.